These 17 T cell receptor beta chains originate from one sample sequenced in a study of blood T cell repertoires in COVID-19 (dated by TCRdb to the early 2020s). The library was prepared using the immunoSEQ multiplex PCR assay. In TCRdb, the immuneACCESS table is reduced to in-frame sequences with V and J assigned. These tables do not hold every clone; where another copy was compared, an unresolved V gene accounts for under half, and the others remain unexplained. The sample contains roughly 140,000 clones, approximately 89% of them found a single time. The ten largest clonotypes hold more than 25% of the sample. Input material: peripheral blood. Receptors originate from a human donor in a cohort sampled during active COVID-19.

CDR3 sequence: CASSLSGGNGNTIYF. The CDR3 DNA reads TGTGCCAGCAGCTTATCAGGGGGGAATGGAAACACCATATATTTT. The gene calls are TRBV7-2 and TRBJ1-3; 7 nucleotides line up with TRBD1. This CDR3 is built from 15 residues. The junction had 4 bases not matched to a gene; V was cut back by 2 bases and J by 3 bases. Germline V gene lookup returns CDR1 SGHTA and CDR2 FQGNSA.

The CDR3 region has the DNA TGTGCCAGTAGTATAGAAGACAGGGAGAACACTGAAGCTTTCTTT. It specifies CASSIEDRENTEAFF. V gene TRBV19 combines with J gene TRBJ1-1; 7 bases are shared with TRBD1. The CDR3 extends over 15 amino acids. Germline CDR1 is LNHDA and CDR2 is SQIVND (reference sequence). J was trimmed by 1 base and V by 0 bases; bases with no gene match: 2. Complete variable domain (other parts from reference TRBV19 and TRBJ1-1): DGGITQSPKYLFRKEGQNVTLSCEQNLNHDAMYWYRQDPGQGLRLIYYSQIVNDFQKGDIAEGYSVSREKKESFPLTVTSAQKNPTAFYLCASSIEDRENTEAFFGQGTRLTVV.

CDR3 DNA sequence: TGTGCCAGCAGTGAAAGTGGGAGGGATCAGCCCCAGCATTTT. Protein product: CASSESGRDQPQHF. The chain couples TRBV6-1 to TRBJ1-5, with D unclear. V gave up 2 bases and J gave up 5 bases, with 10 bases separating them. The V gene's germline CDR1 is MNHNS and CDR2 SASEGT. CDR3 length: 14 amino acids.

The chain joins TRBV7-9 to TRBJ2-3; no clear D. Germline V gene lookup returns CDR1 SEHNR and CDR2 FQNEAQ (reference sequence). Trimming shortened V by 10 bases and J by 8 bases, and 16 bases separated the two germline ends. This CDR3 is 12 amino acids long. CDR3 residues: CATDASGFTQYF. DNA for the CDR3: TGTGCCACCGATGCCTCAGGATTTACGCAGTATTTT.

The chain joins TRBV6-5 to TRBJ2-3, with D possibly matching TRBD2 (6 bases). The ends were cut back, 6 bases at V and 1 base at J, with 14 bases in the middle. There are 15 residues in the CDR3. Germline-derived CDR1 and CDR2 are MNHEY and SVGAGI. The CDR3 nucleotides are TGTGCCAGCAGACGCCTCAGCGGGCGCACAGATACGCAGTATTTT. Translated, it gives CASRRLSGRTDTQYF.

This clone came up a few times. J is TRBJ1-5 and V is TRBV4-1; 10 bases align to TRBD1. V lost 3 bases to trimming and J lost 2 bases; unmatched junction nucleotides: 7. The length of the CDR3 is 17 residues. Looked up from germline, CDR1 is MGHRA and CDR2 is YSYEKL. CDR3 nucleotides: TGCGCCAGCAGCCAGGCAACCGGGACAGGGGGCAATCAGCCCCAGCATTTT. It codes for CASSQATGTGGNQPQHF.

This clone is a singleton in its sample. The J gene is TRBJ2-7, the V gene TRBV4-1; TRBD1 matches 10 bases. The CDR3 is made up of 16 amino acids. With 0 bases clipped from V and 3 bases from J, the junction kept 5 bases outside the gene matches. Germline CDR1 is MGHRA and CDR2 is YSYEKL. The CDR3 DNA sequence: TGCGCCAGCAGCCAAGATAGGGGACAGGGGTTCTACGAGCAGTACTTC. It yields the protein CASSQDRGQGFYEQYF.

The chain uses TRBV10-3 and TRBJ2-2; weak D call: TRBD2 (6 bases). The CDR3 is made up of 14 amino acids. CDR1 is ENHRY, CDR2 SYGVKD, per germline. The ends were cut back, 4 bases at V and 0 bases at J, with 6 bases in the middle. This CDR3 is CAISGDSNTGELFF. For the CDR3, the DNA is TGTGCCATCAGTGGGGACTCGAACACCGGGGAGCTGTTTTTT.

The J gene is TRBJ2-1, the V gene TRBV5-4; 7 bases are shared with TRBD1. The CDR3 spans 15 residues. V lost 4 bases and J lost 0; bases outside the gene matches: 4. CDR1 and CDR2 from the germline V gene are SGHNT and YYREEE (reference sequence). CDR3 nucleotides: TGTGCCAGCAGCCCGGACAGGAGCTCCTACAATGAGCAGTTCTTC. Translation gives CASSPDRSSYNEQFF. Using reference TRBV5-4 and TRBJ2-1 for the parts outside the CDR3, the full variable domain is ETGVTQSPTHLIKTRGQQVTLRCSSQSGHNTVSWYQQALGQGPQFIFQYYREEENGRGNFPPRFSGLQFPNYSSELNVNALELDDSALYLCASSPDRSSYNEQFFGPGTRLTVL.

The rearrangement links TRBV4-2 to TRBJ2-1, with TRBD2 matching 8 bases. V shed 3 bases and J 1 base; nucleotides not matched to a gene: 5. The CDR3 length is 16 residues. Germline-derived CDR1 and CDR2 are LGHNA and YNFKEQ. CDR3 amino acids: CASSHPAGVSYNEQFF. In DNA form, the CDR3 reads TGTGCCAGCAGCCATCCAGCGGGGGTGTCCTACAATGAGCAGTTCTTC.

The V call is TRBV7-3, the J call TRBJ2-3; 8 nucleotides match TRBD2. There are 15 residues in the CDR3. Unmatched junction bases numbered 9, after V lost 4 bases and J lost 6 bases. CDR1 is SGHTA, CDR2 FQGTGA, per germline. The CDR3 DNA sequence: TGTGCCAGCAGCTCGACGGGGGGGCGAGGCGATACGCAGTATTTT. This encodes CASSSTGGRGDTQYF.

V is TRBV16 and J is TRBJ2-7, with D possibly being TRBD1 (6 bases). Deletions cut 0 bases from V and 3 bases from J, with 6 bases between. The CDR3 runs to 13 residues. Germline loops: CDR1 KGHSY, CDR2 FQNENV. The CDR3 region is CASSQSRGYEQYF. DNA for the CDR3: TGTGCCAGCAGCCAATCCAGGGGCTACGAGCAGTACTTC.

This chain uses TRBV9 with TRBJ1-2; 9 bases line up with TRBD1. Germline V gives CDR1 SGDLS, CDR2 YYNGEE. After removal of 3 bases from V and 8 bases from J, the junction contained 8 bases not matched to a gene. The CDR3 is made up of 14 amino acids. CDR3: CASSAGQGLIGYTF. The CDR3 coding sequence is TGTGCCAGCAGCGCCGGACAGGGGCTGATCGGCTACACCTTC.

This clone was counted a single time. This chain links TRBV13 with TRBJ2-7; D perhaps matches TRBD2 (6 bases). Per germline, CDR1 PRHDT and CDR2 FYEKMQ (reference sequence). This CDR3 spans 14 amino acids. V gave up 3 bases and J gave up 2 bases, with 11 bases separating them. DNA for the CDR3: TGTGCCAGCAGCTTGGGACTGGATACCTACGAGCAGTACTTC. Amino acid sequence: CASSLGLDTYEQYF.

The genes are TRBV7-8 and TRBJ1-1; D is undetermined. This CDR3 has 15 amino acids. Germline values: CDR1 SGHVS, CDR2 FQNEAQ. V lost 5 bases to trimming and J lost 2 bases, with 15 bases between them. The CDR3 sequence: CASSHPRGPNTEAFF. The CDR3 nucleotides are TGTGCCAGCAGCCACCCTCGAGGGCCCAACACTGAAGCTTTCTTT.

The genes are TRBV9 and TRBJ2-1; D gene unclear. Germline values: CDR1 SGDLS, CDR2 YYNGEE. The CDR3 is made up of 12 amino acids. The V end lost 4 bases, the J end lost 7 bases, and 9 bases lay between the germline ends. CDR3 in amino acids: CASSSSTNEQFF. The CDR3 DNA follows: TGTGCCAGCAGCTCGAGTACGAATGAGCAGTTCTTC.

The chain carries TRBV5-6 and TRBJ2-5, with 7 bases aligning to TRBD1. Trimming took 2 bases from V and 2 from J; bases not matched to a gene: 6. The CDR3 contains 15 residues. Germline lookup yields CDR1 SGHDT and CDR2 YYEEEE. CDR3 sequence: CASSFGQVLQETQYF. The DNA for the CDR3 is TGTGCCAGCAGCTTCGGACAGGTCCTGCAAGAGACCCAGTACTTC. Full variable domain (rest looked up from reference TRBV5-6 and TRBJ2-5): DAGVTQSPTHLIKTRGQQVTLRCSPKSGHDTVSWYQQALGQGPQFIFQYYEEEERQRGNFPDRFSGHQFPNYSSELNVNALLLGDSALYLCASSFGQVLQETQYFGPGTRLLVL.